One sample yielded the 8 T cell receptor beta chains listed below, sequenced in a study of T-cell reconstitution after alpha-beta-depleted transplantation in children. It was with unique molecular identifiers that the TCRbeta library was prepared. TCRdb re-called the PCR reads with MiXCR, one entry per CDR3 protein. The sample lists around 120,000 distinct CDR3 sequences; under 30% were seen once. The sequencing used PBMCs, mostly from graft donor cells, collected 180 days after TCRalphabeta/CD19-depleted stem cell transplant. These receptors originate from a male patient aged 2 to 10 who had a stem cell transplant for chronic granulomatous disease, so the T cells may come from the graft donor.

This clonotype was found many times. The V and J genes are TRBV7-8 and TRBJ2-7, with 8 bases that match TRBD1. The CDR3 totals 13 residues. The ends lost 4 bases at V and 6 bases at J; junction bases unmatched: 5. CDR1 SGHVS and CDR2 FQNEAQ come from the germline V gene. CDR3 amino acids: CASSSDRVSEQYF. DNA of the CDR3: TGTGCCAGCAGCTCGGACAGGGTCTCCGAGCAGTACTTC.

This chain links TRBV6-5 with TRBJ2-2; D remains unclear. The CDR3 runs 14 residues. Trimming pared 4 bases from V and 1 base from J, leaving 7 bases between. Germline values: CDR1 MNHEY, CDR2 SVGAGI. The CDR3 spells CASSWTLNTGELFF. The CDR3 DNA follows: TGTGCCAGCAGTTGGACCCTGAACACCGGGGAGCTGTTTTTT.

V and J are TRBV5-5 and TRBJ1-3; no definite D call. Germline lookup yields CDR1 SGHKS and CDR2 YYEKEE (reference sequence). The CDR3 runs to 14 residues. Trimming cost V 1 base and J 2 bases, with 7 bases left between them. The chain's CDR3 is CASSLPGAGNTIYF. The CDR3 coding sequence is TGTGCCAGCAGCTTGCCCGGGGCTGGAAACACCATATATTTT.

This clonotype came up a few times. The rearrangement links TRBV15 to TRBJ2-7; 11 positions match TRBD2. This CDR3 region has 16 residues. Germline-derived CDR1 and CDR2 are LNHNV and YYDKDF (reference sequence). J was trimmed by 3 bases and V by 3 bases; bases with no gene match: 7. CDR3 in amino acids: CATSSNPLAGGYEQYF. The CDR3 DNA is TGTGCCACCAGCAGCAATCCTCTAGCGGGGGGCTACGAGCAGTACTTC.

The table lists this clonotype with a few counts. The chain couples TRBV12-3 or TRBV12-4 to TRBJ2-6; D might be TRBD1 (6 bases). Deletions cut 4 bases from V and 0 bases from J, with 10 bases between. The CDR3 has 16 residues. The CDR3 region is CASSSQGSSGANVLTF. DNA for the CDR3: TGTGCCAGCAGTTCCCAGGGGAGCTCTGGGGCCAACGTCCTGACTTTC.

V is TRBV11-2 and J is TRBJ2-1; 7 bases align to TRBD1. The CDR3 is 15 amino acids. Trimming took 5 bases from V and 4 from J; bases not matched to a gene: 8. Looked up from germline, CDR1 is SGHAT and CDR2 is FQNNGV. CDR3 protein: CASSPRQGSYNEQFF. The CDR3 DNA follows: TGTGCCAGCAGCCCAAGACAGGGATCGTACAATGAGCAGTTCTTC.

A few counts support this clonotype. The chain carries TRBV10-3 and TRBJ1-3; D is possibly TRBD1 (6 bases). The germline V and J ends were trimmed by 10 bases and 0 bases, with 13 bases remaining between them. Germline CDR1 ENHRY, CDR2 SYGVKD. This CDR3 is 14 amino acids long. CDR3: CATDGGFSGNTIYF. Here the CDR3 DNA reads TGTGCCACCGACGGGGGCTTCTCTGGAAACACCATATATTTT.

This clonotype has a handful of counts. This chain uses TRBV20-1 with TRBJ2-2, with 9 positions matching TRBD1. J lost 6 bases, V lost 5 bases, and 13 bases had no gene match. Germline CDR1 reads DFQATT; CDR2 reads SNEGSKA (reference sequence). CDR3 length: 16 amino acids. CDR3 loop: CSALIPGQGVAGELFF. CDR3 DNA sequence: TGCAGTGCTCTCATACCGGGACAGGGAGTAGCCGGGGAGCTGTTTTTT.